This T cell receptor beta chain was sequenced for a study of T cell repertoires in cytomegalovirus infection. Across the whole study: Public signatures in TCR beta pointed to CMV infection and matching HLA type.

The CDR3 covers 13 residues. V gave up 7 bases and J gave up 8 bases, with 18 bases separating them. Each CDR3 protein gets one entry after TCRdb re-called the reads with MiXCR. The sample yields under 300,000 distinct CDR3 sequences, about 15% seen once. Study-wide results and caveats: HLA-C-restricted TCR beta clonotypes specific for CMV led the ex vivo response. Cumulated frequencies of public TCR beta families served to identify carriers of CMV plus the relevant HLA.

This clonotype has just a few counts. What it binds is unknown. The sample taken for sequencing was CD8+ T cells from PBMCs. The source of this sequence is a human donor in good health (CMV status not recorded). Some clones in this sample may be carry-over from other donors' samples. The chain links TRBV12-3 or TRBV12-4 to TRBJ2-7; the D gene is possibly TRBD2 (6 bases). The CDR3, as DNA: TGTGCCAGCAACGTTGGGACTTCCAGCCAGCAGTACTTC. This codes for CASNVGTSSQQYF.